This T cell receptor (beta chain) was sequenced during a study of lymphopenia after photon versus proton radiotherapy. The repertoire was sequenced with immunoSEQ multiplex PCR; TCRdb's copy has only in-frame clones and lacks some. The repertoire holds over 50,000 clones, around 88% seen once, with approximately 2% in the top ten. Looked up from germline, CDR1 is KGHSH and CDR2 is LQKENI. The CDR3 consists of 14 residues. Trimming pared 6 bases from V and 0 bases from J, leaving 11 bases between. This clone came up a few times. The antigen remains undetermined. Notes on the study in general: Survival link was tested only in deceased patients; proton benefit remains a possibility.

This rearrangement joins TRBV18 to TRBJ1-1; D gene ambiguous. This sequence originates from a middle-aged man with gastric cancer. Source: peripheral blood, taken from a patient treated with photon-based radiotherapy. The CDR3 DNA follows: TGTGCCAGCTCGCTGCGGGGAATGAACACTGAAGCTTTCTTT. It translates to CASSLRGMNTEAFF.